This T cell receptor beta chain was sequenced during a study of blood T cell repertoires in COVID-19. Background on the study: PBMCs, B-cell-depleted T cells, or T cells provided the cDNA or gDNA that made up the material.

How the authors handled the data: Counts of nucleated cells, estimated from reference gene primer amplification, were obtained. Clones were read by immunoSEQ multiplex PCR, and TCRdb kept only the in-frame ones, dropping some. D and trimming were read from the DNA, whereas the V and J calls and clone size are those reported in that table. The sample yields 240,000 or so clones, approximately 91% seen once. The sequence was obtained from a woman aged 25-40 years with acute or convalescent COVID-19. Sequencing input: peripheral blood.

The CDR3 here is CASSPPEIERAFYNEQFF. The CDR3 DNA sequence: TGTGCCAGCAGCCCACCCGAGATTGAGCGGGCGTTTTACAATGAGCAGTTCTTC. The rearrangement links TRBV7-2 to TRBJ2-1; D may be TRBD2 (6 bases). From germline, CDR1 is SGHTA and CDR2 FQGNSA. V was clipped by 5 bases and J by 4 bases, with 24 bases between them. The CDR3 is 18 residues long.